This T cell receptor (beta chain) stems from a study of identical twins. TCRdb re-analysed the 5' RACE reads in MiXCR, keeping a single row per CDR3 protein. The data hold about 210,000 distinct CDR3 sequences, with around a tenth observed a single time. Deletions cut 4 bases from V and 4 bases from J, with 14 bases between. The germline CDR1 and CDR2 sequences are LGHNA and YSLEER. This CDR3 contains 15 residues. Broader study findings: The models systematically underestimated how much out-of-frame TCR alpha was shared in monozygotic twins.

Healthy Caucasians made up all donors. This clonotype was picked up many times. Its target is not known. The V and J genes are TRBV4-3 and TRBJ1-5; D gene uncertain. The specimen sequenced was memory (CD45RO+) T cells sorted from blood. This sequence originates from a woman aged 18-35 years in good health. The CDR3 spells CASSPGPDWNQPQHF. In nucleotides, the CDR3 is TGCGCCAGCAGCCCAGGTCCCGATTGGAATCAGCCCCAGCATTTT.